A selection of T cell receptor beta chains follows, all from one sample in a study of blood T cell repertoires in COVID-19. Sequencing was performed with immunoSEQ multiplex PCR; in TCRdb, only in-frame clones are kept and a portion is missing. The table records 150,000 to 200,000 clones, approximately 81% of them present only once. Sequencing was performed on peripheral blood. These receptors all stem from a person between 70 and 80 years old with COVID-19, enrolled during active disease. CDR3s include the opening cysteine and the closing phenylalanine or tryptophan. The D gene is left open where the match is weak. Size tells how often a clone was seen (once, few, many) or the class of an expanded clone, and some rows leave it out.

CDR3 protein: CASSSLSSYNEQFF; CDR3 DNA: TGTGCCAGCAGTTCACTGAGCTCCTACAATGAGCAGTTCTTC; J gene: TRBJ2-1; D gene: .; V gene: TRBV6-2/TRBV6-3; clone size: .
CDR3 protein: CASSVGLAGETQYF; CDR3 DNA: TGTGCCAGCAGCGTGGGGCTAGCGGGAGAGACCCAGTACTTC; J gene: TRBJ2-5; D gene: TRBD2; V gene: TRBV9; clone size: once
CDR3 protein: CASSSPRAVAGRDYGYTF; CDR3 DNA: TGTGCCAGCAGTTCTCCCCGGGCAGTGGCGGGGAGAGACTATGGCTACACCTTC; J gene: TRBJ1-2; D gene: .; V gene: TRBV28; clone size: .
CDR3 protein: CASSLFGTAATQYF; CDR3 DNA: TGTGCCAGCAGTTTATTCGGGACAGCGGCTACGCAGTATTTT; J gene: TRBJ2-3; D gene: TRBD1; V gene: TRBV7-2; clone size: .
CDR3 protein: CASSLNPSEAKQYF; CDR3 DNA: TGTGCCAGCAGCCTAAACCCCTCCGAGGCGAAGCAGTACTTC; J gene: TRBJ2-7; D gene: .; V gene: TRBV7-9; clone size: .
CDR3 protein: CASRREQYF; CDR3 DNA: TGTGCCAGCAGGCGCGAGCAGTACTTC; J gene: TRBJ2-7; D gene: .; V gene: TRBV6-4; clone size: .
CDR3 protein: CASSSGQGSHEQYF; CDR3 DNA: TGTGCCAGCAGTTCTGGACAGGGTAGTCACGAGCAGTACTTC; J gene: TRBJ2-7; D gene: TRBD1; V gene: TRBV27; clone size: .
CDR3 protein: CASSLGLQETQYF; CDR3 DNA: TGTGCCAGCAGCTTAGGTCTCCAAGAGACCCAGTACTTC; J gene: TRBJ2-5; D gene: .; V gene: TRBV7-2; clone size: .
CDR3 protein: CASSEFAFRGDSSNEKLFF; CDR3 DNA: TGCGCCAGCAGTGAGTTTGCCTTCAGGGGGGACAGTTCTAATGAAAAACTGTTTTTT; J gene: TRBJ1-4; D gene: TRBD1; V gene: TRBV10-1; clone size: .
CDR3 protein: CATSTEGSVGEKLFF; CDR3 DNA: TGTGCCACCAGCACCGAGGGATCGGTCGGGGAAAAACTGTTTTTT; J gene: TRBJ1-4; D gene: .; V gene: TRBV15; clone size: .
CDR3 protein: CASGKRQGDNEQFF; CDR3 DNA: TGTGCCAGCGGAAAGAGACAGGGGGACAATGAGCAGTTCTTC; J gene: TRBJ2-1; D gene: TRBD1; V gene: TRBV6-5; clone size: .
CDR3 protein: CASSRETYNSPLHF; CDR3 DNA: TGTGCCAGCAGTCGGGAAACCTATAATTCACCCCTCCACTTT; J gene: TRBJ1-6; D gene: .; V gene: TRBV27; clone size: few
CDR3 protein: CAISLAGADTQYF; CDR3 DNA: TGTGCCATCAGCCTAGCGGGAGCAGATACGCAGTATTTT; J gene: TRBJ2-3; D gene: TRBD2; V gene: TRBV10-3; clone size: .
CDR3 protein: CASSSGQGRQAFNEQFF; CDR3 DNA: TGTGCCAGCAGCTCGGGACAGGGGAGGCAGGCGTTCAATGAGCAGTTCTTC; J gene: TRBJ2-1; D gene: TRBD1; V gene: TRBV7-2; clone size: .
CDR3 protein: CASSLTGGNQPQHF; CDR3 DNA: TGTGCCAGCAGTTTAACAGGGGGCAATCAGCCCCAGCATTTT; J gene: TRBJ1-5; D gene: TRBD1; V gene: TRBV27; clone size: .
CDR3 protein: CASRALAGAYNEQFF; CDR3 DNA: TGCGCCAGCCGGGCACTAGCGGGAGCCTACAATGAGCAGTTCTTC; J gene: TRBJ2-1; D gene: TRBD2; V gene: TRBV10-2; clone size: .
CDR3 protein: CASSTSGAGGPHEQYF; CDR3 DNA: TGTGCCAGCAGTACATCAGGTGCGGGGGGGCCCCACGAGCAGTACTTC; J gene: TRBJ2-7; D gene: TRBD2; V gene: TRBV28; clone size: .
CDR3 protein: CATSVSQKPRLTQETQYF; CDR3 DNA: TGTGCCACCAGCGTTAGTCAAAAACCCCGACTAACCCAAGAGACCCAGTACTTC; J gene: TRBJ2-5; D gene: .; V gene: TRBV15; clone size: .
CDR3 protein: CASFGAGATAPRQYF; CDR3 DNA: TGCGCCAGTTTTGGAGCGGGAGCTACAGCTCCTAGGCAGTACTTC; J gene: TRBJ2-7; D gene: TRBD2; V gene: TRBV10-1; clone size: .
CDR3 protein: CATSSEKLVRDGELFF; CDR3 DNA: TGTGCCACCAGTTCAGAAAAACTAGTTCGTGACGGGGAGCTGTTTTTT; J gene: TRBJ2-2; D gene: .; V gene: TRBV24-1; clone size: .
CDR3 protein: CASSRASGGALGEQFF; CDR3 DNA: TGTGCCAGCAGTAGAGCTAGCGGGGGGGCATTGGGTGAGCAGTTCTTC; J gene: TRBJ2-1; D gene: TRBD2; V gene: TRBV27; clone size: .
CDR3 protein: CASSLASGSQQETQYF; CDR3 DNA: TGTGCCAGCAGCTTAGCGTCGGGGAGTCAACAAGAGACCCAGTACTTC; J gene: TRBJ2-5; D gene: .; V gene: TRBV11-2; clone size: .
CDR3 protein: CAISPGGNEQFF; CDR3 DNA: TGTGCCATCAGTCCCGGGGGCAATGAGCAGTTCTTC; J gene: TRBJ2-1; D gene: .; V gene: TRBV10-3; clone size: .
CDR3 protein: CASSSRTAFQLFF; CDR3 DNA: TGTGCCAGCAGTTCAAGGACTGCTTTTCAACTGTTTTTT; J gene: TRBJ1-4; D gene: .; V gene: TRBV12-3/TRBV12-4; clone size: .
CDR3 protein: CASRKTGNYGYTF; CDR3 DNA: TGTGCCAGCAGGAAAACAGGGAACTATGGCTACACCTTC; J gene: TRBJ1-2; D gene: .; V gene: TRBV27; clone size: .
CDR3 protein: CASSQGSTNEQFF; CDR3 DNA: TGTGCCAGCAGCCAAGGTAGTACCAATGAGCAGTTCTTC; J gene: TRBJ2-1; D gene: .; V gene: TRBV4-2; clone size: .
CDR3 protein: CASSGAPFFYEQYF; CDR3 DNA: TGTGCCAGCAGTGGAGCCCCGTTCTTCTACGAGCAGTACTTC; J gene: TRBJ2-7; D gene: .; V gene: TRBV6-1; clone size: .
CDR3 protein: CASSLGSGGNEQFF; CDR3 DNA: TGTGCCAGCAGCTTAGGGTCAGGGGGCAATGAGCAGTTCTTC; J gene: TRBJ2-1; D gene: TRBD1; V gene: TRBV7-8; clone size: .
CDR3 protein: CASRGPGQGVVTQYF; CDR3 DNA: TGTGCCAGCAGAGGTCCGGGACAGGGCGTCGTGACCCAGTACTTC; J gene: TRBJ2-5; D gene: TRBD1; V gene: TRBV6-5; clone size: .
CDR3 protein: CSASYALPGYYGYTF; CDR3 DNA: TGCAGTGCTAGTTACGCTCTCCCGGGGTACTATGGCTACACCTTC; J gene: TRBJ1-2; D gene: .; V gene: TRBV20-1; clone size: .
CDR3 protein: CASNVGRGNYEQYF; CDR3 DNA: TGTGCCAGCAACGTAGGACGGGGTAACTACGAGCAGTACTTC; J gene: TRBJ2-7; D gene: .; V gene: TRBV6-1; clone size: .
CDR3 protein: CASSLGGARSYEQYF; CDR3 DNA: TGTGCCAGCAGTTTAGGGGGGGCGCGCTCCTACGAGCAGTACTTC; J gene: TRBJ2-7; D gene: .; V gene: TRBV28; clone size: .
CDR3 protein: CASSQAGSGGNQPQHF; CDR3 DNA: TGCGCCAGCAGCCAAGCGGGGTCGGGGGGCAATCAGCCCCAGCATTTT; J gene: TRBJ1-5; D gene: .; V gene: TRBV4-1; clone size: once
CDR3 protein: CASSLAVELFF; CDR3 DNA: TGTGCCAGCAGCTTAGCAGTAGAGCTGTTTTTT; J gene: TRBJ2-2; D gene: .; V gene: TRBV11-2; clone size: .
CDR3 protein: CASSQEIAGGRHNEQFF; CDR3 DNA: TGTGCCAGCAGCCAAGAGATAGCGGGGGGGCGGCACAATGAGCAGTTCTTC; J gene: TRBJ2-1; D gene: TRBD2; V gene: TRBV3-1/TRBV3-2; clone size: .
CDR3 protein: CASSERAVNSYEQYF; CDR3 DNA: TGTGCCAGCAGTGAGAGGGCAGTCAACTCCTACGAGCAGTACTTC; J gene: TRBJ2-7; D gene: .; V gene: TRBV6-1; clone size: .
CDR3 protein: CASGTGGAEDETQYF; CDR3 DNA: TGTGCCAGTGGGACAGGGGGCGCAGAGGATGAGACCCAGTACTTC; J gene: TRBJ2-5; D gene: TRBD1; V gene: TRBV19; clone size: .
CDR3 protein: CASRQQGFANEKLFF; CDR3 DNA: TGTGCCAGCAGACAACAGGGGTTTGCTAATGAAAAACTGTTTTTT; J gene: TRBJ1-4; D gene: TRBD1; V gene: TRBV5-5; clone size: .
CDR3 protein: CASSLGSGFSNQPQHF; CDR3 DNA: TGTGCCAGCAGCTTGGGGTCAGGTTTTTCAAATCAGCCCCAGCATTTT; J gene: TRBJ1-5; D gene: .; V gene: TRBV5-6; clone size: .
CDR3 protein: CASSRPTGSYAGYTF; CDR3 DNA: TGTGCCAGCAGTCGGCCCACAGGGAGCTATGCGGGCTACACCTTC; J gene: TRBJ1-2; D gene: .; V gene: TRBV28; clone size: once
CDR3 protein: CASSFRSGRGEQFF; CDR3 DNA: TGTGCCAGCAGCTTTAGGAGCGGTCGGGGTGAGCAGTTCTTC; J gene: TRBJ2-1; D gene: .; V gene: TRBV7-9; clone size: .
CDR3 protein: CASSAGAETQYF; CDR3 DNA: TGTGCCAGTAGTGCAGGGGCTGAGACCCAGTACTTC; J gene: TRBJ2-5; D gene: .; V gene: TRBV19; clone size: .